The 5 T cell receptor beta chains listed next were all sequenced from one sample in a study of CD8 T cells in Susac syndrome. An input of roughly 0.45 to 1 ug of RNA was subjected to reverse transcription using random hexamers. Using its own MiXCR run on the immunoSEQ multiplex PCR reads, TCRdb lists one record per CDR3 protein. Among just over 80,000 distinct CDR3 sequences listed, approximately 94% were seen once. Sequencing was carried out using CD8+ T cells from PBMCs. The receptors shown here come from a human donor in good health.

This clonotype is a singleton in its sample. This chain links TRBV2 with TRBJ1-2, with D uncertain. CDR3 length equals 14 residues. V shed 3 bases and J shed 7 bases, with 15 bases lying between them. Germline CDR1 and CDR2: SNHLY and FYNNEI. The CDR3 sequence is CASSDGSSGTGYTF. CDR3 in DNA: TGTGCCAGCAGTGATGGGTCCTCGGGTACTGGCTACACCTTC.

The J gene is TRBJ1-5, the V gene TRBV4-3; D is ambiguous. The CDR3 extends over 14 amino acids. Germline loops: CDR1 LGHNA, CDR2 YSLEER. V gave up 0 bases and J gave up 5 bases, with 8 bases separating them. As DNA, the CDR3 is TGCGCCAGCAGCCAAGATTCGGGTTATCAGCCCCAGCATTTT. Translating it yields CASSQDSGYQPQHF.

The chain has TRBV7-9 and TRBJ2-1; 9 bases are shared with TRBD2. The CDR3 has 18 amino acids. Germline CDR1 is SEHNR and CDR2 is FQNEAQ (reference sequence). J lost 8 bases, V lost 10 bases, and 24 bases had no gene match. CDR3 bases: TGTGCCACCCCGGGGGGGAACCCGGGACTAGCCGCCCTCCATGAGCAGTTCTTC. It yields the protein CATPGGNPGLAALHEQFF.

This clonotype has just a few counts. The rearrangement uses TRBV6-1 and TRBJ1-1, with D maybe TRBD1 (5 bases). Trimming removed 6 bases from V and 0 bases from J, with 11 bases in between. CDR3 length equals 14 residues. The germline V gene encodes CDR1 MNHNS and CDR2 SASEGT. The CDR3 bases are TGTGCCAGCAGAGCTCAGGGACTGAACACTGAAGCTTTCTTT. Translation: CASRAQGLNTEAFF.

The V and J genes are TRBV7-9 and TRBJ2-5, with D unclear. Germline CDR1 reads SEHNR; CDR2 reads FQNEAQ (reference sequence). The germline V and J ends were trimmed by 5 bases and 2 bases, with 9 bases remaining between them. CDR3 length equals 13 residues. CDR3 loop: CASSPGLQETQYF. The CDR3 bases are TGTGCCAGCAGCCCCGGGCTTCAAGAGACCCAGTACTTC.